This is a list of T cell receptor beta chains from one sample in a study of shared clonotypes between healthy human individuals. Some clones are missing from TCRdb's copy, which holds only in-frame ones; the method was immunoSEQ multiplex PCR. The sample records about 2.1 million clones, about 93% being singletons. Sequencing used naive CD8+ T cells from PBMCs. These receptor sequences come from a man aged 18 to 29 in good health. Some clones in this sample may be carry-over from other donors' samples. Each CDR3 is given with its conserved first and last residue. Expanded clones get a size class; other rows say once, few or many, or leave the size out.

>TRBV6-1|NA|TRBJ1-5
CASRSGVSSNQPQHF
>TRBV9|NA|TRBJ2-3
CASSVEGYTDTQYF
>TRBV19|NA|TRBJ2-1
CASSFSRDYSSYNEQFF
>TRBV20-1|NA|TRBJ2-7
CNPPREQYF
>TRBV7-9|NA|TRBJ1-1
CASSLVVTSNTEAFF
>TRBV4-3|NA|TRBJ2-7
CASSPRQGAYSYEQYF
>TRBV7-9|NA|TRBJ1-2
CASSWGQGDGYTF
>TRBV28|NA|TRBJ2-3
CASSPRALDTQYF
>TRBV28|NA|TRBJ2-7
CASSLRREQYF
>TRBV6-1|few|TRBJ1-1
CASSEPQMNTEAFF
>TRBV19|NA|TRBJ2-1
CASSIKVWNEQFF
>TRBV10-3|NA|TRBJ1-5
CAISEGPNQPQHF
>TRBV13|NA|TRBJ2-7
CASSLTGQTYEQYF
>TRBV9|NA|TRBJ2-7
CASSPGQGGEQYF
>TRBV14|NA|TRBJ2-2
CASSQLADLNTGELFF
>TRBV18|NA|TRBJ2-1
CASSPPVSAGQFF
>TRBV19|NA|TRBJ1-2
CASSPGAGPVYGYTF
>TRBV7-9|NA|TRBJ2-2
CASSRGSGELFF
>TRBV7-9|NA|TRBJ2-5
CASSRPPREQETQYF
>TRBV27|NA|TRBJ2-7
CASSLLGTSGSLYEQYF
>TRBV29-1|NA|TRBJ2-7
CSVELGVPYEQYF
>TRBV7-8|NA|TRBJ2-7
CASSLASAYEQYF
>TRBV7-9|NA|TRBJ1-4
CASSLGQGNEKLFF
>TRBV28|once|TRBJ2-7
CASTNRDSYEQYF